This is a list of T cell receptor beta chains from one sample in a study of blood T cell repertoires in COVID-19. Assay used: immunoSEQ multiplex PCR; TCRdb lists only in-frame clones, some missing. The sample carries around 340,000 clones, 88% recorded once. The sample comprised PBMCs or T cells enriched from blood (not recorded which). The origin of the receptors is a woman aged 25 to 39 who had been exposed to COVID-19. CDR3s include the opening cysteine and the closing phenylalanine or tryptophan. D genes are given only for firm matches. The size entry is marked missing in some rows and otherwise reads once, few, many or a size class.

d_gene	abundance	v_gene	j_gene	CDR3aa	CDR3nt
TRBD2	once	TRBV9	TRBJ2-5	CASSVERASGKETQYF	TGTGCCAGCAGCGTAGAGAGGGCTAGCGGGAAGGAGACCCAGTACTTC
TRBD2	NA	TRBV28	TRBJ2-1	CASSLTSASYNEQFF	TGTGCCAGCAGTCTGACTAGCGCCTCCTACAATGAGCAGTTCTTC
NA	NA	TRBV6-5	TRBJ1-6	CASRDQGFKVLPLHF	TGTGCCAGCAGAGACCAGGGGTTCAAGGTGCTGCCCCTCCACTTT
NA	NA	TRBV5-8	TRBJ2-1	CASSLGDFYNEQFF	TGTGCCAGCAGCTTGGGGGACTTTTACAATGAGCAGTTCTTC
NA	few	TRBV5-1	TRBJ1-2	CASSFNAEAGTF	TGCGCCAGCAGCTTCAATGCGGAGGCGGGTACCTTC
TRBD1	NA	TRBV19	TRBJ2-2	CASSIGQGPGELFF	TGTGCCAGTAGTATAGGACAGGGCCCCGGGGAGCTGTTTTTT
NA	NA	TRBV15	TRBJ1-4	CATSSLTATNEKLFF	TGTGCCACCAGCAGTCTGACAGCAACTAATGAAAAACTGTTTTTT
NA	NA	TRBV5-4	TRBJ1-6	CASSLGDKVGSPLHF	TGTGCCAGCAGCTTGGGGGACAAAGTAGGTTCACCCCTCCACTTT
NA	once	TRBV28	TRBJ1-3	CASSSPRGGLDGNTIYF	TGTGCCAGCAGTTCTCCCCGCGGAGGGCTCGACGGAAACACCATATATTTT
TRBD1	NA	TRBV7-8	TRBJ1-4	CASSAYRGSGNEKLFF	TGTGCCAGCAGCGCATACAGGGGCTCCGGTAATGAAAAACTGTTTTTT